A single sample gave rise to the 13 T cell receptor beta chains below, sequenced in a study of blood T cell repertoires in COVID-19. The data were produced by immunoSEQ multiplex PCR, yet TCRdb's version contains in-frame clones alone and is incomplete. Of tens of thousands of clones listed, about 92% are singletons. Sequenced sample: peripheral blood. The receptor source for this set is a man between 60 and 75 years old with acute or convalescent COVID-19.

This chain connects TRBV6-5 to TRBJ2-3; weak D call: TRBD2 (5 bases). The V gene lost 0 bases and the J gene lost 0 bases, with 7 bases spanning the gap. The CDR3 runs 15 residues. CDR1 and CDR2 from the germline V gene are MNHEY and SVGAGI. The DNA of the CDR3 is TGTGCCAGCAGTTACTCCGGGGAAAGCACAGATACGCAGTATTTT. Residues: CASSYSGESTDTQYF.

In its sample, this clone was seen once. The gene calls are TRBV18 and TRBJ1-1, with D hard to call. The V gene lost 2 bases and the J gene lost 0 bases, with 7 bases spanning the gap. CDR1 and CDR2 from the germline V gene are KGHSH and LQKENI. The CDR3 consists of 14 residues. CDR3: CASSPGRVNTEAFF. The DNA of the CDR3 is TGTGCCAGCTCACCAGGGAGGGTGAACACTGAAGCTTTCTTT.

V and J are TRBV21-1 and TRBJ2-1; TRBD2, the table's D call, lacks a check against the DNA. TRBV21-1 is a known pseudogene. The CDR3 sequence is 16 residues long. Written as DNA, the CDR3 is TGTGCCAGCAGCAGGGTGACTAGCGGGGGGACAAATGAGCAGTTCTTC. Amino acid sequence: CASSRVTSGGTNEQFF.

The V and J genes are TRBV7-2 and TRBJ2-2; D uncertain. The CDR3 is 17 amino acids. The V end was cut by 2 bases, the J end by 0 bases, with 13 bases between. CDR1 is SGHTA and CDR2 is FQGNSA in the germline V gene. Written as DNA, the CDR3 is TGTGCCAGCAGCTTACTTACTCCTTACCCGAACACCGGGGAGCTGTTTTTT. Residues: CASSLLTPYPNTGELFF.

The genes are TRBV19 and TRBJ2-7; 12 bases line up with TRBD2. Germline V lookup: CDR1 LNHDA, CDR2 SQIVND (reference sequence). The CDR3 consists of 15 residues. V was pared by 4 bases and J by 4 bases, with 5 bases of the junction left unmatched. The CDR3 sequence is CASSRTSGVGYEQYF. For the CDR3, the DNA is TGTGCCAGTAGTAGGACTAGCGGGGTTGGTTACGAGCAGTACTTC.

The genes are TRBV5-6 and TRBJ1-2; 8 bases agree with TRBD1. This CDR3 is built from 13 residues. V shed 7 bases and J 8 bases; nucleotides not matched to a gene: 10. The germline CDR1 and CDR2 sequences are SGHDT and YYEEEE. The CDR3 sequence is CASGIRTGNGYTF. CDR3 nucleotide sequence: TGTGCCAGCGGGATAAGGACAGGGAACGGCTACACCTTC. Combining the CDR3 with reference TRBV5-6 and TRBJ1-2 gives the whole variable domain DAGVTQSPTHLIKTRGQQVTLRCSPKSGHDTVSWYQQALGQGPQFIFQYYEEEERQRGNFPDRFSGHQFPNYSSELNVNALLLGDSALYLCASGIRTGNGYTFGSGTRLTVV.

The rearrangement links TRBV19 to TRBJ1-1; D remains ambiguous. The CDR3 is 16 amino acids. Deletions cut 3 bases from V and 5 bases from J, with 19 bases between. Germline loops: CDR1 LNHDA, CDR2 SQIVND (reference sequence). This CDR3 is CASSIAFLAGSTEAFF. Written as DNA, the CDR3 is TGTGCCAGTAGTATCGCCTTTCTGGCGGGTTCAACTGAAGCTTTCTTT.

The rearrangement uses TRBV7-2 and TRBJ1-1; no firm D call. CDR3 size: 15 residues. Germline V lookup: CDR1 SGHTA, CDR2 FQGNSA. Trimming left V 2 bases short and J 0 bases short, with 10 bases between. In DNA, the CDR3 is TGTGCCAGCAGCTTACAGGCGCCTTTGAACACTGAAGCTTTCTTT. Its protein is CASSLQAPLNTEAFF.

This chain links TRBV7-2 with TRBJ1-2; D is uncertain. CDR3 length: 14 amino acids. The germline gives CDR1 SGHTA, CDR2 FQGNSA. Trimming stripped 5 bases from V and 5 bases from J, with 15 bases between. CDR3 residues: CASSPALTVYGYTF. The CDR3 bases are TGTGCCAGCAGCCCAGCACTCACAGTTTATGGCTACACCTTC. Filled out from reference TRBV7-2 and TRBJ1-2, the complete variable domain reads GAGVSQSPSNKVTEKGKDVELRCDPISGHTALYWYRQSLGQGLEFLIYFQGNSAPDKSGLPSDRFSAERTGGSVSTLTIQRTQQEDSAVYLCASSPALTVYGYTFGSGTRLTVV.

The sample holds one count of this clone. CDR3 amino acids: CASSPGQGFDRSPGNTIYF. DNA of the CDR3: TGTGCCAGCAGTCCGGGACAGGGTTTCGACCGGTCCCCTGGAAACACCATATATTTT. The V gene is TRBV6-6, the J gene TRBJ1-3; 9 bases agree with TRBD1. The V segment lost 5 bases and the J segment 2 bases; nucleotides outside the gene matches: 16. Germline V gene data show CDR1 as MNHNY and CDR2 as SVGAGI (reference sequence). The CDR3 is 19 residues long.

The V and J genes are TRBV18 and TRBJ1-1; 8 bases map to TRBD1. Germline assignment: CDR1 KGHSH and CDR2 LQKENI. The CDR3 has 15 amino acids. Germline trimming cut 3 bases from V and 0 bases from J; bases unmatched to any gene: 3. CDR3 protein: CASSPAGGVNTEAFF. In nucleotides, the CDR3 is TGTGCCAGCTCACCCGCAGGGGGCGTGAACACTGAAGCTTTCTTT.

This CDR3 reads CASSTSTGDYGYTF. In DNA form, the CDR3 reads TGTGCCAGCAGTACCTCGACAGGGGACTATGGCTACACCTTC. V usage is TRBV6-2 or TRBV6-3 and J usage is TRBJ1-2; 8 bases are a match to TRBD1. Unmatched junction bases numbered 5, after V lost 5 bases and J lost 3 bases. CDR3 length equals 14 residues. Germline CDR1 reads MNHEY; CDR2 reads SVGEGT.

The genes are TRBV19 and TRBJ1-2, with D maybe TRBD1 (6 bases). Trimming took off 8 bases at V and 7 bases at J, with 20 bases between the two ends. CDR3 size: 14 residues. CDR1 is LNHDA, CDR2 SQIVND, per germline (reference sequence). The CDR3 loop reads CASSNPGGLIGYTF. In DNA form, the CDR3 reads TGTGCCAGTTCAAACCCGGGGGGGCTTATTGGCTACACCTTC.